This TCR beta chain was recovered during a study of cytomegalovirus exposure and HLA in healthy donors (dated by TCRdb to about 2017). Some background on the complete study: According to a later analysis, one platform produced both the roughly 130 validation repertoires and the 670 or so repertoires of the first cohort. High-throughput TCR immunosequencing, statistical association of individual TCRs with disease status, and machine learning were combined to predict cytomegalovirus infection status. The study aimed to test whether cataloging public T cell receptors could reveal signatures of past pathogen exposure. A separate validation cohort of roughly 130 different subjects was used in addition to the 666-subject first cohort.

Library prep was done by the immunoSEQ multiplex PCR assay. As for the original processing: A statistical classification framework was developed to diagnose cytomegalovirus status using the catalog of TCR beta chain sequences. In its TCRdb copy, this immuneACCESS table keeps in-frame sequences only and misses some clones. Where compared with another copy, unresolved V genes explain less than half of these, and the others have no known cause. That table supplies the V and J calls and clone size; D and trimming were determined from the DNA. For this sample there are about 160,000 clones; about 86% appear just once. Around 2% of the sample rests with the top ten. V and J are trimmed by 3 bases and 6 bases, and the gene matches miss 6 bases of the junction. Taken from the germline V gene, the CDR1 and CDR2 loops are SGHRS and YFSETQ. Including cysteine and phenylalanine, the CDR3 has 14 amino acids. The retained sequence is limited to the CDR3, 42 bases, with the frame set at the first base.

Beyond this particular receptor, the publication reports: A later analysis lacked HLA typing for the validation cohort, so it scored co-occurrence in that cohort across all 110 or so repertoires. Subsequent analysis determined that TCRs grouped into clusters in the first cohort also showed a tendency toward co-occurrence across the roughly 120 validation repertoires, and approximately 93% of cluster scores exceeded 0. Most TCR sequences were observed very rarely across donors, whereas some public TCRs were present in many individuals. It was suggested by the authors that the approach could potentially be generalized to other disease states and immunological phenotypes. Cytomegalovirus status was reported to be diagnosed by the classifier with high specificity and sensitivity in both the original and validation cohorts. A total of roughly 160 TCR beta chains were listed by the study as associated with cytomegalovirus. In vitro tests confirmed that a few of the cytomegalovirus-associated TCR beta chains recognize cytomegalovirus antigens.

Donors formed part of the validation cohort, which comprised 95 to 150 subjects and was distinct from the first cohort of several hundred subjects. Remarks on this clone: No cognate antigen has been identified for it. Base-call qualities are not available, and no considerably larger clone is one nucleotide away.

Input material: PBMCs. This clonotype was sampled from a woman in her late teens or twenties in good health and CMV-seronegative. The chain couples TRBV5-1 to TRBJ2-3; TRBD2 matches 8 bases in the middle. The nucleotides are TGCGCCAGCAGCTCCAGCGGGAGAGAGGATACGCAGTATTTT. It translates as CASSSSGREDTQYF.